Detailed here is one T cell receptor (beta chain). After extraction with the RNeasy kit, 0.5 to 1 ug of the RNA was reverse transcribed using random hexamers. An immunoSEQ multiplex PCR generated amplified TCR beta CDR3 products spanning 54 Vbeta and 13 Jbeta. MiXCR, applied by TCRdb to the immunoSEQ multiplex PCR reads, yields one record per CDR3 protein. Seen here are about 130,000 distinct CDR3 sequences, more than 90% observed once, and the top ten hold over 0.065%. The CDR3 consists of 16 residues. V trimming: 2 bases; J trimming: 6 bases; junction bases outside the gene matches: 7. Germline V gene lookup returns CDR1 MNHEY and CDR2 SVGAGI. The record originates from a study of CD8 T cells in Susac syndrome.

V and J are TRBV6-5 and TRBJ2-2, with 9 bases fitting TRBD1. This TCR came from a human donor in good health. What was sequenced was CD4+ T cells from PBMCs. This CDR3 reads CASSYSYDRGSGELFF. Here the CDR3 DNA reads TGTGCCAGCAGTTACAGTTATGACAGGGGGTCCGGGGAGCTGTTTTTT.